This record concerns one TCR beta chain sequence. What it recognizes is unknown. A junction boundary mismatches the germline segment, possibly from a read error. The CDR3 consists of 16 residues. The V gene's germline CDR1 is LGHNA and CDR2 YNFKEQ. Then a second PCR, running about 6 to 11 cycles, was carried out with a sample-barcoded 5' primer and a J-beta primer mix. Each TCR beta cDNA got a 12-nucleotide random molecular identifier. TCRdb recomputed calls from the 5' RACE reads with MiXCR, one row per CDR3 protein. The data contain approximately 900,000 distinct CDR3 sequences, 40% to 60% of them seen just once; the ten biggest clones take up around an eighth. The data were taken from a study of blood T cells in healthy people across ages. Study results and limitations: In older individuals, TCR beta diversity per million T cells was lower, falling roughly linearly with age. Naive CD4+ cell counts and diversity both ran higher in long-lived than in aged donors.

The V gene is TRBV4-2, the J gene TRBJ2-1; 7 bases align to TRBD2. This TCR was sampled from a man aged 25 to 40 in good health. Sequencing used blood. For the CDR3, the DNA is TGCGCCAGCAGCCAAGACGGCGGGGGCTCCTACAATGAGCAGTTCTTC. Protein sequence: CASSQDGGGSYNEQFF.